This TCR beta chain stems from a study of blood T cell repertoires in COVID-19. This CDR3 has 13 amino acids. CDR1 and CDR2 from the germline V gene are GTSNPN and SVGIG (reference sequence). Trimming cost V 1 base and J 5 bases, with 9 bases left between them. Per the original methods: Amplification with reference gene primers provided the estimates of nucleated cell counts. This table comes from immunoSEQ multiplex PCR, and its TCRdb copy is limited to in-frame clones, with some not included. V and J calls and clone size come straight from that table; D and trimming were deduced from the DNA. The sample has about 160,000 clones, 75% to 90% seen once. This clone has more than one count but fewer than ten.

The source material was peripheral blood. The sequence came from a man aged 18 to 29 with COVID-19, enrolled during active disease. The chain uses TRBV30 and TRBJ1-5, with a weak D call TRBD1 (5 bases). The DNA for the CDR3 is TGTGCCTGGAGTGCCCGGGGGGATCAGCCCCAGCATTTT. Protein sequence: CAWSARGDQPQHF. Looking up the rest from reference TRBV30 and TRBJ1-5 gives the full variable domain: SQTIHQWPATLVQPVGSPLSLECTVEGTSNPNLYWYRQAAGRGLQLLFYSVGIGQISSEVPQNLSASRPQDRQFILSSKKLLLSDSGFYLCAWSARGDQPQHFGDGTRLSIL.